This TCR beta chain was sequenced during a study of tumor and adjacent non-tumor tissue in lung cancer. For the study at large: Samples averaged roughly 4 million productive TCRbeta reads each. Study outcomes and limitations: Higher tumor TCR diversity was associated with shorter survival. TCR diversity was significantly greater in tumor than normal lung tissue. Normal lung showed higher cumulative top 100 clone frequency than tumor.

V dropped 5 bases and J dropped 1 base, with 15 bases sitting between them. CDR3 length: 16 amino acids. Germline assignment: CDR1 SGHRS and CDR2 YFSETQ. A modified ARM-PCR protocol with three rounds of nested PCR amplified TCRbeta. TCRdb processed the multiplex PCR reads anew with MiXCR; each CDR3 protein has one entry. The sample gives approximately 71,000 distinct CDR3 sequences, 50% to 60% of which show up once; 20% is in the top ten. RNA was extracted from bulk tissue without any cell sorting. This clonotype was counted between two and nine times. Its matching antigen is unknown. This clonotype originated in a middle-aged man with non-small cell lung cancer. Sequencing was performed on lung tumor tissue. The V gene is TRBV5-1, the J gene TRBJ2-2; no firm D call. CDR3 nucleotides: TGCGCCAGCAGGCCCAGGAGTCTGTTGAACACCGGGGAGCTGTTTTTT. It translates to CASRPRSLLNTGELFF.